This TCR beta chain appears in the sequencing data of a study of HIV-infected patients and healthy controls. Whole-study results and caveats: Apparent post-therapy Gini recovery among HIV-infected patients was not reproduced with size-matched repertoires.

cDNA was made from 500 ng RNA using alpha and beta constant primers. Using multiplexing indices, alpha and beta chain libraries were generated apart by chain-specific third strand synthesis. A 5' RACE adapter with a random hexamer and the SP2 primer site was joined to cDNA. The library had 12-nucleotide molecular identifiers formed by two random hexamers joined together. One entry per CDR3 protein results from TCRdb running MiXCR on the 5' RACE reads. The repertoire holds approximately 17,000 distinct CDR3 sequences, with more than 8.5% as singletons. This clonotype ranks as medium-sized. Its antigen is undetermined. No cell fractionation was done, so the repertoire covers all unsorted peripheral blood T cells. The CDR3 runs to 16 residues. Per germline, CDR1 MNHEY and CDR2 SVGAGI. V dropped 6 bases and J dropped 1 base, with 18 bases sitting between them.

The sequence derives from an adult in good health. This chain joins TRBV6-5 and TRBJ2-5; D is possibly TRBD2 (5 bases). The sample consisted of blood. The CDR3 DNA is TGTGCCAGCAGCCCCTTCTTGGCGGGCTTCCAAGAGACCCAGTACTTC. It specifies CASSPFLAGFQETQYF.